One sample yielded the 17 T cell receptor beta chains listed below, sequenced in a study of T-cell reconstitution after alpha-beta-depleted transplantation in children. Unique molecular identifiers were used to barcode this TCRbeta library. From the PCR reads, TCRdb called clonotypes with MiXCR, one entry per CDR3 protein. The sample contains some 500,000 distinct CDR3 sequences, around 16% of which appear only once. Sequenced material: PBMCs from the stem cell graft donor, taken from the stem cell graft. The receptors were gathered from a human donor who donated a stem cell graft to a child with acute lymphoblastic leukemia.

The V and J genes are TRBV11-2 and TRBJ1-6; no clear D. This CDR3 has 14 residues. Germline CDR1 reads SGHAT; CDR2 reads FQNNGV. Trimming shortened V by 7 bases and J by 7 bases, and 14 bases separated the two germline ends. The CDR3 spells CASTTAGYNSPLHF. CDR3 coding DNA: TGTGCCAGCACCACGGCGGGGTACAATTCACCCCTCCACTTT.

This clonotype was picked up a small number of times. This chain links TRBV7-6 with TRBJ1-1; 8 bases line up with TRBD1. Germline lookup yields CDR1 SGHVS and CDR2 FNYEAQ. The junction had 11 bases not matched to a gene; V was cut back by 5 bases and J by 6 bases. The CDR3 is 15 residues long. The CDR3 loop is CASSGRTGTRPEAFF. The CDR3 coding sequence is TGTGCCAGCAGCGGTCGGACAGGGACCCGACCTGAAGCTTTCTTT. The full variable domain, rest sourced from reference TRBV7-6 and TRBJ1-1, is GAGVSQSPRYKVTKRGQDVALRCDPISGHVSLYWYRQALGQGPEFLTYFNYEAQQDKSGLPNDRFSAERPEGSISTLTIQRTEQRDSAMYRCASSGRTGTRPEAFFGQGTRLTVV.

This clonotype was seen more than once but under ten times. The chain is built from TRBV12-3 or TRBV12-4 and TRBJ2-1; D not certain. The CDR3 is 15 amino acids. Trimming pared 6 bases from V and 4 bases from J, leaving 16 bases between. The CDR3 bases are TGTGCCAGCAGCCCTCATGACCGATCGTACAATGAGCAGTTCTTC. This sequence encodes CASSPHDRSYNEQFF.

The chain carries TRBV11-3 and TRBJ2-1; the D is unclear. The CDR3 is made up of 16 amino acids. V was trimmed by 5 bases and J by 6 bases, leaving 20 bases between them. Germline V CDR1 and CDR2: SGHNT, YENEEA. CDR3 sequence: CASSPYGEGPSNEQFF. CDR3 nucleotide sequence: TGTGCCAGCAGCCCGTATGGGGAAGGACCCTCCAATGAGCAGTTCTTC.

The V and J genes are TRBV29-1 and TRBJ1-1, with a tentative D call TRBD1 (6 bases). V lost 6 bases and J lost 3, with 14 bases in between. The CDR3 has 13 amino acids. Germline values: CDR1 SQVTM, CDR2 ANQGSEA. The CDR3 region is CSVGWQGHTEAFF. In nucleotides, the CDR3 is TGCAGCGTGGGGTGGCAGGGGCACACTGAAGCTTTCTTT.

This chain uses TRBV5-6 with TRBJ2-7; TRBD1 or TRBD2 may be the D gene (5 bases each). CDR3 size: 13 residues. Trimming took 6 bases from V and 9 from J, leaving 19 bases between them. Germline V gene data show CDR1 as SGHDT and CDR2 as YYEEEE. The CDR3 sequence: CASTGTGILRQYF. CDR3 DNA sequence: TGTGCCAGCACCGGGACGGGGATACTTCGGCAGTACTTC.

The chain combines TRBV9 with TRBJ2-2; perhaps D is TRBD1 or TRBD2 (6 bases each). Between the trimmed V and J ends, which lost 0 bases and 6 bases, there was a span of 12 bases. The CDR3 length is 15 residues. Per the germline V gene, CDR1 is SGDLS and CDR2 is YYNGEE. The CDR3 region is CASSVGGGLAGELFF. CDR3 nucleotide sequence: TGTGCCAGCAGCGTAGGTGGGGGGCTGGCCGGGGAGCTGTTTTTT.

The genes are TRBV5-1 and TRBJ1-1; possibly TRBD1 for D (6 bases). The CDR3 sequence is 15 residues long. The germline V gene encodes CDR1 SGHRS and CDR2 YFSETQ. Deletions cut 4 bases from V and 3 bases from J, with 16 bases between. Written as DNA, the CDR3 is TGCGCCAGCAGCGGCCACAGGGCCAGGGACACTGAAGCTTTCTTT. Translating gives CASSGHRARDTEAFF.

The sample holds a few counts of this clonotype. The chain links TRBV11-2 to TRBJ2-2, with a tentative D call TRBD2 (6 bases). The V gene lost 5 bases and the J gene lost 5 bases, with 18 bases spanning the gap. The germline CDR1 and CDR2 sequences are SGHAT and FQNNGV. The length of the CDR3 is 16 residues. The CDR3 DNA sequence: TGTGCCAGCAGCCGCGGGGTACTAGCCATTACCGGGGAGCTGTTTTTT. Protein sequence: CASSRGVLAITGELFF.

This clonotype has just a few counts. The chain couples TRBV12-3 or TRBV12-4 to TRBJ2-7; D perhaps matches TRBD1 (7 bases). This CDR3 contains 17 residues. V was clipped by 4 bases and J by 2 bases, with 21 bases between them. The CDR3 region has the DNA TGTGCCAGCAGTTCCGTTGGGCGGGACAGAAACCCCTACGAGCAGTACTTC. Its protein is CASSSVGRDRNPYEQYF.

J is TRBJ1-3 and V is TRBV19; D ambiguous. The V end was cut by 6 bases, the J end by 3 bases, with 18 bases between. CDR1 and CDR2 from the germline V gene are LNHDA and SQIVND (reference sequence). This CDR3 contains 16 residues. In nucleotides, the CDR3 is TGTGCCAGTAGCGCTTTCATAGGGTCCTTTGGAAACACCATATATTTT. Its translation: CASSAFIGSFGNTIYF.

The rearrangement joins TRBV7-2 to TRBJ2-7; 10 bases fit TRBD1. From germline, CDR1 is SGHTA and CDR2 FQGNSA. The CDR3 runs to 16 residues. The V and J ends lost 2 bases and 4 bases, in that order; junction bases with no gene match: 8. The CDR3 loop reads CASSLMGQGITYEQYF. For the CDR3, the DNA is TGTGCCAGCAGCTTAATGGGACAGGGGATTACGTACGAGCAGTACTTC.

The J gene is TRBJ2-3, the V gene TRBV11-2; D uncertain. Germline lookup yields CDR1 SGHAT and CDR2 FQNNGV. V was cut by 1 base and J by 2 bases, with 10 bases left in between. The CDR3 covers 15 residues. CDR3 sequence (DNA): TGTGCCAGCAGCTTAGGTGGGGATCCCACAGATACGCAGTATTTT. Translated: CASSLGGDPTDTQYF.

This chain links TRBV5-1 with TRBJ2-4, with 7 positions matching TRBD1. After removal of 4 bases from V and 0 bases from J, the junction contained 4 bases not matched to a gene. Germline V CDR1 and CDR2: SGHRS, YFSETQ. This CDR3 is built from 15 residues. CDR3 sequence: CASSGDRLAKNIQYF. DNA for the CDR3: TGCGCCAGCAGCGGGGACAGACTAGCCAAAAACATTCAGTACTTC.

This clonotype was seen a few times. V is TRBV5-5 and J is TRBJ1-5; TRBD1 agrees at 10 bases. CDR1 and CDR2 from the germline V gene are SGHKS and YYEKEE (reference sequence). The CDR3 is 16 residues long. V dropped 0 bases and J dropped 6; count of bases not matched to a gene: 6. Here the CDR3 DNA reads TGTGCCAGCAGCTTGGCACCGGGACAGGGGAGTCAGCCCCAGCATTTT. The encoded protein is CASSLAPGQGSQPQHF.

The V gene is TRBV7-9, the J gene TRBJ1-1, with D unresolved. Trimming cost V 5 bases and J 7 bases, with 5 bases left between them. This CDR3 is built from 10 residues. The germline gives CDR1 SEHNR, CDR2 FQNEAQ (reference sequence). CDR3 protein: CASSLHEAFF. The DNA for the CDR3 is TGTGCCAGCAGCCTACATGAAGCTTTCTTT.

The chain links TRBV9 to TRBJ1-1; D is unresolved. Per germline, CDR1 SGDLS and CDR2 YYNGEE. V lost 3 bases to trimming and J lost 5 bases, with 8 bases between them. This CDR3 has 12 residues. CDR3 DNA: TGTGCCAGCAGCGACATCGGGACTGAAGCTTTCTTT. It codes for CASSDIGTEAFF.